This passage covers 13 T cell receptor beta chains from one sample sequenced in a study of early T cells in non-severe SARS-CoV-2 infection. TCRdb used MiXCR to reprocess the 5' RACE reads, holding one entry per CDR3 protein. The table lists 50,000 to 65,000 distinct CDR3 sequences, about 9.3% of them singletons. Material for sequencing was whole blood. These receptors were taken from an adult who was a healthcare worker with PCR-confirmed SARS-CoV-2 infection or an uninfected control (not recorded which).

This clonotype appeared many times. The V and J genes are TRBV7-2 and TRBJ2-1; D may be TRBD2 (5 bases). Germline CDR1 and CDR2: SGHTA and FQGNSA. The CDR3 contains 15 residues. Trimming shortened V by 5 bases and J by 4 bases, and 15 bases separated the two germline ends. The CDR3 DNA sequence: TGTGCCAGCAGCCTCCATCGTGAGGGTTACAATGAGCAGTTCTTC. Translated: CASSLHREGYNEQFF.

This clonotype showed up many times. This chain connects TRBV18 to TRBJ2-5; TRBD1 matches 7 bases. Per the germline V gene, CDR1 is KGHSH and CDR2 is LQKENI. The CDR3 consists of 14 residues. The trim removed 0 bases at V and 4 bases at J, leaving 2 bases unmatched. The DNA of the CDR3 is TGTGCCAGCTCACCACCGGCAGGGGGAGAGACCCAGTACTTC. Translation: CASSPPAGGETQYF.

This clonotype appeared a few times. The CDR3 region has the DNA TGTGCCAGCAGTTCGACGCAGGATACGCAGTATTTT. Encoded protein: CASSSTQDTQYF. The genes are TRBV6-6 and TRBJ2-3; no clear D gene. Germline CDR1 MNHNY, CDR2 SVGAGI (reference sequence). The V end lost 4 bases, the J end lost 6 bases, and 8 bases lay between the germline ends. This CDR3 is built from 12 residues.

In its sample, this clonotype was seen a few times. The chain joins TRBV5-1 to TRBJ1-2, with a weak D call TRBD1 (6 bases). This CDR3 comprises 14 residues. Germline V lookup: CDR1 SGHRS, CDR2 YFSETQ. V was pared by 4 bases and J by 8 bases, with 18 bases between. The CDR3 region is CASSPEGGRGGYTF. CDR3 in DNA: TGCGCCAGCAGCCCGGAGGGGGGGCGAGGCGGCTACACCTTC.

This clonotype showed up many times. This rearrangement joins TRBV12-3 or TRBV12-4 to TRBJ2-2; TRBD2 matches at 8 bases. After removal of 6 bases from V and 0 bases from J, the junction contained 3 bases not matched to a gene. The CDR3 is made up of 15 amino acids. As DNA, the CDR3 is TGTGCCAGCAGGCTTAGCGGGGCGAACACCGGGGAGCTGTTTTTT. It specifies CASRLSGANTGELFF.

The chain is built from TRBV7-8 and TRBJ2-5, with 7 bases identical to TRBD2. V shed 3 bases, J shed 7 bases, and the junction held 8 bases outside the gene matches. The germline V gene encodes CDR1 SGHVS and CDR2 FQNEAQ. This CDR3 spans 14 amino acids. The CDR3 DNA reads TGTGCCAGCAGCTTCCTGACTAGCTCGGCGACCCAGTACTTC. This encodes CASSFLTSSATQYF.

V and J are TRBV21-1 and TRBJ2-3; no DNA check was done on the table's D call, TRBD1. TRBV21-1 is reported as a pseudogene. This CDR3 spans 16 amino acids. CDR3 region: CASSSMTVIHRDTQYF. The CDR3 DNA reads as TGTGCCAGCAGCAGCATGACAGTAATACACAGGGATACGCAGTATTTT.

This clonotype occurred many times. This chain uses TRBV6-1 with TRBJ2-1; D gene unclear. V was cut by 3 bases and J by 1 base, with 7 bases left in between. Germline CDR1 is MNHNS and CDR2 is SASEGT. CDR3 length: 14 residues. This chain's CDR3 is CASSDSGSYNEQFF. The DNA for the CDR3 is TGTGCCAGCAGTGATTCTGGTTCCTACAATGAGCAGTTCTTC.

The chain links TRBV6-2 or TRBV6-3 to TRBJ1-1; possible D gene TRBD1, 5 bases. Germline loops: CDR1 MNHEY, CDR2 SVGEGT. The CDR3 runs 12 residues. The CDR3 loop reads CALGDLNTEAFF. The CDR3 DNA sequence: TGTGCACTGGGGGACTTGAACACTGAAGCTTTCTTT.

The chain combines TRBV24-1 with TRBJ1-5; D uncertain. CDR1 is KGHDR and CDR2 is SFDVKD in the germline V gene. V lost 4 bases and J 7 bases, leaving 7 bases between the germline ends. The CDR3 has 12 amino acids. CDR3 in amino acids: CATSDSGQPQHF. CDR3 nucleotide sequence: TGTGCCACCAGTGACTCCGGGCAGCCCCAGCATTTT.

This clonotype was counted between two and nine times. The V and J genes are TRBV5-5 and TRBJ1-1; 8 positions agree with TRBD1. CDR1 is SGHKS, CDR2 YYEKEE, per germline (reference sequence). The CDR3 totals 14 residues. Trimming at V came to 4 bases and at J to 4 bases, leaving 6 bases not matched to a gene. As DNA, the CDR3 is TGTGCCAGCAGCGGGGGACAGGCTCGCACTGAAGCTTTCTTT. It specifies CASSGGQARTEAFF.

This clonotype was counted between two and nine times. The rearrangement joins TRBV7-9 to TRBJ2-6, with D unresolved. Germline CDR1 and CDR2: SEHNR and FQNEAQ (reference sequence). The CDR3 has 15 amino acids. Deletions cut 4 bases from V and 0 bases from J, with 7 bases between. CDR3 residues: CASSSTSSGANVLTF. The CDR3 DNA is TGTGCCAGCAGCTCTACAAGCTCTGGGGCCAACGTCCTGACTTTC.

CDR3 coding DNA: TGTGCCAGCAGCTTGGGAGGGTCCACCGGGGAGCTGTTTTTT. This gives the protein CASSLGGSTGELFF. The chain links TRBV11-2 to TRBJ2-2; 7 positions match TRBD2. CDR3 length: 14 amino acids. Trimming cost V 3 bases and J 4 bases; bases outside gene matches: 2. The germline V gene encodes CDR1 SGHAT and CDR2 FQNNGV.